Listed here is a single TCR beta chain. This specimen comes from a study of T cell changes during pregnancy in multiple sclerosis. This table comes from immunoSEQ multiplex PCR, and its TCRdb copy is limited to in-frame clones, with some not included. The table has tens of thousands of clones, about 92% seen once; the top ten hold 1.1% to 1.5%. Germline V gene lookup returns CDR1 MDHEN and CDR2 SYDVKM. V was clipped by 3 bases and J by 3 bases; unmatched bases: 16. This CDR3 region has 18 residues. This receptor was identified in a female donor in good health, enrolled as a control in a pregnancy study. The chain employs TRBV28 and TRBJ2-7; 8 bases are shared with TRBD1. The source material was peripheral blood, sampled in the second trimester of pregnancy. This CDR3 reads CASSFFPDRVHGHYEQYF. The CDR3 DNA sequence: TGTGCCAGCAGTTTTTTCCCGGACAGGGTCCACGGCCACTACGAGCAGTACTTC.